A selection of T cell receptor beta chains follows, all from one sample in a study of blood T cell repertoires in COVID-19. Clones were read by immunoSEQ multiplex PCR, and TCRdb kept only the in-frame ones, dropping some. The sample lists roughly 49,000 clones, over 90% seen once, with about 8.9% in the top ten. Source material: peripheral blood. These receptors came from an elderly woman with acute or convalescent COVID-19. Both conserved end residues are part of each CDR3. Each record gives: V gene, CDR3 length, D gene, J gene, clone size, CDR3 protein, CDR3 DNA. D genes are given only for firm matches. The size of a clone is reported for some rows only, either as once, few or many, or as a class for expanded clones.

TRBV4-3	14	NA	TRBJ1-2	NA	CASSQENSNYGYTF	TGCGCCAGCAGCCAAGAAAACTCTAACTATGGCTACACCTTC
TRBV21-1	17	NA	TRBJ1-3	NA	CASSKDRGQGPGNTIYF	TGTGCCAGCAGCAAAGATAGAGGGCAGGGGCCAGGAAACACCATATATTTT
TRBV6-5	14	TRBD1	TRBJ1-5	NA	CASSYQGVDQPQHF	TGTGCCAGCAGTTACCAGGGGGTGGATCAGCCCCAGCATTTT
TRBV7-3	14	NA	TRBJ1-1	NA	CASSSQGFYTEAFF	TGTGCCAGCAGCTCACAGGGATTTTACACTGAAGCTTTCTTT
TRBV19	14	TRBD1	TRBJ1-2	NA	CASNTGASNYGYTF	TGTGCCAGTAACACAGGGGCGTCTAACTATGGCTACACCTTC
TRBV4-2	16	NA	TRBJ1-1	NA	CASSPYSGQQPSVAFF	TGTGCCAGCAGCCCCTACTCTGGACAGCAGCCCTCGGTAGCTTTCTTT
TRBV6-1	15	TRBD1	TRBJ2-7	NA	CASSEEWTGLYEQYF	TGTGCCAGCAGTGAAGAGTGGACAGGGCTCTACGAGCAGTACTTC
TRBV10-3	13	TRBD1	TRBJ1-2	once	CAISGQGDNGYTF	TGTGCCATCAGCGGACAGGGGGATAATGGCTACACCTTC
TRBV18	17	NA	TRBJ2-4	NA	CASSPLDRSLAKNIQYF	TGTGCCAGCTCACCACTCGACAGAAGTCTAGCCAAAAACATTCAGTACTTC
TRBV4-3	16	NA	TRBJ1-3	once	CASSHDGRVGGNTIYF	TGCGCCAGCAGCCATGACGGGCGGGTTGGTGGAAACACCATATATTTT
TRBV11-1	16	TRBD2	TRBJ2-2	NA	CASSPRLAVYRGELFF	TGTGCCAGCAGCCCTAGACTAGCGGTATACCGCGGGGAGCTGTTTTTT
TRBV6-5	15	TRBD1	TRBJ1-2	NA	CASSYYRQGKHGYTF	TGTGCCAGCAGTTACTATCGACAGGGGAAGCATGGCTACACCTTC
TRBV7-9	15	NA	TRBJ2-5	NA	CASTPLRQPSETQYF	TGTGCCAGCACCCCCCTGCGACAGCCCTCCGAGACCCAGTACTTC
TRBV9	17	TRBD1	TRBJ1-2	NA	CASSARDRVSPNYGYTF	TGTGCCAGCAGCGCCCGGGACAGGGTGTCTCCAAACTATGGCTACACCTTC
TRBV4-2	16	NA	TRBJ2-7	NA	CASSQDAGTGDYEQYF	TGTGCCAGCAGCCAAGATGCGGGAACAGGGGACTACGAGCAGTACTTC
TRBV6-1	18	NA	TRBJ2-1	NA	CASSDTQGGYSSYNEQFF	TGTGCCAGCAGTGATACACAGGGGGGGTATAGCTCCTACAATGAGCAGTTCTTC
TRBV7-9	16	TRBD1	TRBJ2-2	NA	CASSLQGASGTGELFF	TGTGCCAGCAGCCTACAGGGGGCGTCGGGCACCGGGGAGCTGTTTTTT
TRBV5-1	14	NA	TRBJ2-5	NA	CASSYLTGQETQYF	TGCGCCAGCAGCTATCTTACCGGGCAAGAGACCCAGTACTTC
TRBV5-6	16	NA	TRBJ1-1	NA	CASSTKPGHSGTEAFF	TGTGCCAGCAGCACAAAGCCGGGACACTCGGGCACTGAAGCTTTCTTT
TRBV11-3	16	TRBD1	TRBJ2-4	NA	CASSLGQGIDKNIQYF	TGTGCCAGCAGCCTCGGACAGGGGATCGACAAAAACATTCAGTACTTC
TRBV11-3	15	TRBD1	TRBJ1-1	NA	CASSTHRGMNTEAFF	TGTGCCAGCAGCACCCACAGGGGTATGAACACTGAAGCTTTCTTT
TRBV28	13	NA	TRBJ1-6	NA	CASTNENYSPLHF	TGTGCCAGCACTAACGAAAATTATTCACCCCTCCACTTT
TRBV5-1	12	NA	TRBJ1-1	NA	CASSLAGEGAFF	TGCGCCAGCAGCTTGGCCGGAGAGGGAGCTTTCTTT
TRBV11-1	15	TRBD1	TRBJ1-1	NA	CASSRGTGIYTEAFF	TGTGCCAGCAGTCGGGGGACAGGGATATACACTGAAGCTTTCTTT
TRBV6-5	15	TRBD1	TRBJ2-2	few	CASSFTGGASGELFF	TGTGCCAGCAGTTTCACAGGGGGCGCGAGCGGGGAGCTGTTTTTT
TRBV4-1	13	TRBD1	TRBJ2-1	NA	CASKDRDYNEQFF	TGCGCCAGTAAAGACAGGGACTACAATGAGCAGTTCTTC
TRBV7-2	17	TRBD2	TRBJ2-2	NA	CASSPPGLAGGTGELFF	TGTGCCAGCAGCCCTCCGGGACTAGCGGGAGGCACCGGGGAGCTGTTTTTT
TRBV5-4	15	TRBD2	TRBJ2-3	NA	CASSGGLAVTDTQYF	TGTGCCAGCAGCGGGGGACTAGCGGTAACAGATACGCAGTATTTT
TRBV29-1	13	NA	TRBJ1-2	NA	CSILRDSNYGYTF	TGCAGCATACTGCGGGACTCTAACTATGGCTACACCTTC
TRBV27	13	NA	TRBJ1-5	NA	CASTPGGNQPQHF	TGTGCCAGCACGCCGGGGGGGAATCAGCCCCAGCATTTT
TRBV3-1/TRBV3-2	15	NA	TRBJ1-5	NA	CASSQVPGSNQPQHF	TGTGCCAGCAGCCAAGTACCAGGGAGCAATCAGCCCCAGCATTTT
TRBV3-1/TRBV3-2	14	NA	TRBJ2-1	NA	CASSQTISYNEQFF	TGTGCCAGCAGCCAGACTATCTCCTACAATGAGCAGTTCTTC
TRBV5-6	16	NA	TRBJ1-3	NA	CASSWGAGQGGNTIYF	TGTGCCAGCAGCTGGGGCGCAGGGCAAGGTGGAAACACCATATATTTT
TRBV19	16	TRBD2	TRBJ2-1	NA	CASSIDALAGAEEQFF	TGTGCCAGTAGTATTGACGCACTAGCGGGAGCCGAGGAGCAGTTCTTC
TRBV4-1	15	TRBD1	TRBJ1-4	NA	CASTLPGDREQKLFF	TGCGCCAGCACCCTGCCGGGGGACAGGGAACAAAAACTGTTTTTT
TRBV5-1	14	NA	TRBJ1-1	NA	CASSLEEGNTEAFF	TGCGCCAGCAGCTTGGAAGAGGGAAACACTGAAGCTTTCTTT
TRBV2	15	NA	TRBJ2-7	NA	CASRGERAHPYEQYF	TGTGCCAGCAGAGGAGAGCGAGCGCACCCCTACGAGCAGTACTTC
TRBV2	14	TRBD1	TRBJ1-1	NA	CASTGIRGSTEAFF	TGTGCCAGCACCGGTATCAGGGGGAGCACTGAAGCTTTCTTT
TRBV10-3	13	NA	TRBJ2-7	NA	CAISAQGTYEQYF	TGTGCCATCAGTGCACAGGGAACCTACGAGCAGTACTTC
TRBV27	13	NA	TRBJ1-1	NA	CASSLGANTEAFF	TGTGCCAGCAGTTTAGGGGCGAACACTGAAGCTTTCTTT
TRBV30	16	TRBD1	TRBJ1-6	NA	CAWSPGDPTGNSPLHF	TGTGCCTGGAGTCCCGGAGACCCGACAGGGAATTCACCCCTCCACTTT
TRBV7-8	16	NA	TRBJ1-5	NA	CASSQFYRERTQPQHF	TGTGCCAGCAGTCAATTCTACAGGGAACGGACTCAGCCCCAGCATTTT
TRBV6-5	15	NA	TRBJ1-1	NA	CASSYGSGRDTEAFF	TGTGCCAGCAGTTACGGGTCAGGCCGAGACACCGAAGCTTTCTTT
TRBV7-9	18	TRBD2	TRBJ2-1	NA	CASSPRTSGAKPYNEQFF	TGTGCCAGCAGCCCCAGGACTAGCGGAGCTAAGCCCTACAATGAGCAGTTCTTC
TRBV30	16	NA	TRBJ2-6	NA	CAWSGTGLSGANVLTF	TGTGCCTGGAGTGGAACAGGTCTTTCTGGGGCCAACGTCCTGACTTTC
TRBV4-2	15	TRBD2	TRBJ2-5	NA	CASSRGTSRWETQYF	TGTGCCAGCAGCCGCGGGACTAGCCGGTGGGAGACCCAGTACTTC
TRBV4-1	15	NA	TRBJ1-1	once	CASSLGPGGLTEAFF	TGCGCCAGCAGCCTAGGTCCAGGTGGTCTCACTGAAGCTTTCTTT
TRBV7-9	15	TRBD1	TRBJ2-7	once	CASSSAKGQSYEQYF	TGTGCCAGCAGCTCTGCAAAGGGACAGAGCTACGAGCAGTACTTC
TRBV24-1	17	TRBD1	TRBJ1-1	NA	CATSDKFRDSKNTEAFF	TGTGCCACCAGTGATAAATTCCGGGACAGTAAGAACACTGAAGCTTTCTTT
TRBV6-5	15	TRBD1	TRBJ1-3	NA	CASSLGQGTGNTIYF	TGTGCCAGCAGTTTAGGACAGGGAACTGGAAACACCATATATTTT
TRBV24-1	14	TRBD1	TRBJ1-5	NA	CATKGQGSNQPQHF	TGTGCCACCAAGGGACAGGGTAGCAATCAGCCCCAGCATTTT
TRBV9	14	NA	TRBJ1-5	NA	CASSAAGSNQPQHF	TGTGCCAGCAGCGCAGCAGGGAGCAATCAGCCCCAGCATTTT
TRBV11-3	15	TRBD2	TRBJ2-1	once	CASSLHSGRINEQFF	TGTGCCAGCAGCCTTCATAGCGGGAGAATAAATGAGCAGTTCTTC
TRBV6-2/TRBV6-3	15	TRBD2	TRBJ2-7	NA	CASSYRLAGVYEQYF	TGTGCCAGCAGTTACAGACTAGCGGGAGTCTACGAGCAGTACTTC
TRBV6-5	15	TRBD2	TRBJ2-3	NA	CASRGREVGTDTQYF	TGTGCCAGCAGGGGGCGGGAGGTAGGCACAGATACGCAGTATTTT